A single T cell receptor (beta chain) is shown here with its context. Clones were read by immunoSEQ multiplex PCR, and TCRdb kept only the in-frame ones, dropping some. The repertoire includes roughly 51,000 clones, around 93% of them detected once, and less than 4.5% sits in the top ten. The sample belongs to a study of technical replicates of blood from several donors. Per the germline V gene, CDR1 is SGHVS and CDR2 is FNYEAQ. The CDR3 is 17 amino acids. J was trimmed by 3 bases and V by 8 bases; bases with no gene match: 15. The sequence was collected from a human donor in good health. Some clones in this sample may be carry-over from other donors' samples. The chain combines TRBV7-6 with TRBJ2-2; 7 nucleotides align to TRBD2. Source material: PBMCs. The DNA of the CDR3 is TGTGCCAGCGGTAACTTTTTGGGGAGGGCCCACACCGGGGAGCTGTTTTTT. The encoded protein is CASGNFLGRAHTGELFF.